Below, one T cell receptor (beta chain) is given with its context. The data are from a study of shared clonotypes between healthy human individuals. The test was conducted at deep level. The table came from immunoSEQ multiplex PCR; TCRdb's copy has only in-frame clones and leaves some out. The data contain 2 million to 2.5 million clones, 93% of them singletons. This clonotype was sampled from a man between 18 and 29 years old in good health. Some clones in this sample may be carry-over from other donors' samples. Sequences were obtained from naive CD4+ T cells from PBMCs. Sample subset: CD45RA+ positively selected.

Written as DNA, the CDR3 is TGTGCCAGCAGACGGGGTCGGCAGGGGAGGGGTGAAAAACTGTTTTTT. As protein: CASRRGRQGRGEKLFF. J is TRBJ1-4 and V is TRBV2; D might be TRBD1 (6 bases). The CDR3 loop spans 16 amino acids. In germline, CDR1 is SNHLY, CDR2 FYNNEI. Trimming took 6 bases from V and 7 from J, leaving 21 bases between them.